Here is one T cell receptor (beta chain) with its context. Its cognate antigen is unknown. Some clones are missing from TCRdb's copy, which holds only in-frame ones; the method was immunoSEQ multiplex PCR. The table has some 150,000 clones, less than 95% seen once. This record comes from a study of T cell responses to AZD1222 COVID-19 vaccine. At the level of the study: Second-dose groups at about 4 or about 12 weeks were pooled. The study, taken as a whole, reports: Donors were mostly white British, more females; clonal diversity possibly underestimated. Baseline seropositivity occurred in only a handful of AZD1222 recipients. Nearly half of unique spike-specific TCRs reportedly avoided B.1.351 and B.1.1.7 mutated regions.

The germline CDR1 and CDR2 sequences are SGHTA and FQGNSA. The CDR3 sequence is 13 residues long. Trimming removed 7 bases from V and 0 bases from J, with 9 bases in between. V usage is TRBV7-2 and J usage is TRBJ1-2; D uncertain. This TCR was recovered from an adult in good health. Source: peripheral blood, taken on day 0 of AZD1222 vaccination. The CDR3, as DNA: TGTGCCAGCACCCTCACGGCTAACTATGGCTACACCTTC. Encoded protein: CASTLTANYGYTF.